One and the same sample provided the 10 T cell receptor beta chains below, sequenced in a study of human T cells and chemical hapten exposure. MiXCR was run by TCRdb on the RACE reads, yielding one entry per CDR3 protein. The table includes 35,000 to 45,000 distinct CDR3 sequences, around 12% detected once. Time point defined: pre-sensitization, week 0. This sample's treatment: therapeutic diphenylcyclopropenone sensitization with weekly scalp DPC. The sample in question was whole blood, obtained in connection with sensitization to the hapten diphenylcyclopropenone (DPC). Source of these receptors: a woman aged 30 to 39 with alopecia areata. Some clones in this sample may be carry-over from other donors' samples.

The table lists this clonotype with many counts. This rearrangement joins TRBV4-2 to TRBJ2-1, with 11 bases lining up with TRBD2. From germline, CDR1 is LGHNA and CDR2 YNFKEQ. This CDR3 has 15 residues. V lost 4 bases, J lost 3 bases, and 2 bases stayed unmatched. The CDR3 sequence is CASSLGLADYNEQFF. As DNA, the CDR3 is TGTGCCAGCAGCCTGGGACTAGCGGACTACAATGAGCAGTTCTTC.

V usage is TRBV2 and J usage is TRBJ2-7, with 8 bases identical to TRBD2. V shed 8 bases and J 3 bases; nucleotides not matched to a gene: 9. This CDR3 has 14 amino acids. In germline, CDR1 is SNHLY, CDR2 FYNNEI. CDR3 loop: CASRLEREFYEQYF. DNA of the CDR3: TGTGCCAGCCGCCTCGAGCGGGAGTTCTACGAGCAGTACTTC. Together with reference TRBV2 and TRBJ2-7, the CDR3 gives the full variable domain: EPEVTQTPSHQVTQMGQEVILRCVPISNHLYFYWYRQILGQKVEFLVSFYNNEISEKSEIFDDQFSVERPDGSNFTLKIRSTKLEDSAMYFCASRLEREFYEQYFGPGTRLTVT.

This clonotype was counted a few times. The genes are TRBV2 and TRBJ1-1; D possibly corresponds to TRBD1 (5 bases). The V end lost 2 bases, the J end lost 1 base, and 11 bases lay between the germline ends. Germline V gives CDR1 SNHLY, CDR2 FYNNEI. The CDR3 runs to 15 residues. CDR3 nucleotides: TGTGCCAGCAGTGAATCCAGGGTCCCGAACACTGAAGCTTTCTTT. This encodes CASSESRVPNTEAFF.

This clonotype was observed many times. This chain links TRBV29-1 with TRBJ2-1, with TRBD2 as a possible D gene (6 bases). The CDR3 length is 13 residues. V shed 4 bases and J shed 6 bases, with 13 bases lying between them. Germline loops: CDR1 SQVTM, CDR2 ANQGSEA. The CDR3 is CSVVRGVGNEQFF. The CDR3 DNA reads as TGCAGCGTTGTCCGCGGGGTGGGCAATGAGCAGTTCTTC.

This clonotype was found many times. The chain uses TRBV27 and TRBJ2-1; TRBD2 matches at 9 bases. Germline V gene lookup returns CDR1 MNHEY and CDR2 SMNVEV (reference sequence). The CDR3 loop spans 14 amino acids. V trimming: 6 bases; J trimming: 10 bases; junction bases outside the gene matches: 10. The CDR3 DNA is TGTGCCAGCAGCCGGGGGAGAGGACTAGCGGAGCAGTTCTTC. Translated, it gives CASSRGRGLAEQFF.

The rearrangement uses TRBV18 and TRBJ1-5; no clear D gene. The CDR3 totals 13 residues. Per the germline V gene, CDR1 is KGHSH and CDR2 is LQKENI. Trimming pared 1 base from V and 6 bases from J, leaving 7 bases between. The CDR3 nucleotides are TGTGCCAGCTCACCACGGGTTGGTCAGCCCCAGCATTTT. Translation: CASSPRVGQPQHF.

The genes are TRBV28 and TRBJ1-1; possibly TRBD1 for D (6 bases). V shed 10 bases and J shed 7 bases, with 16 bases lying between them. CDR1 MDHEN and CDR2 SYDVKM come from the germline V gene. The CDR3 is made up of 12 amino acids. The CDR3: CATQGGPSEAFF. The CDR3 region has the DNA TGTGCCACCCAAGGGGGGCCAAGTGAAGCTTTCTTT.

A remark on this clonotype: Being one base from a much bigger clone, this may be a read error. The chain carries TRBV4-2 and TRBJ2-3, with 8 bases aligning to TRBD2. The CDR3 has 16 amino acids. In germline, CDR1 is LGHNA, CDR2 YNFKEQ. The CDR3 here is CANSQDSGAGADTQYF. The CDR3 nucleotides are TGTGCCAACAGCCAAGATTCGGGAGCGGGAGCTGATACGCAGTATTTT.

This clonotype has at least ten counts. The J gene is TRBJ2-1, the V gene TRBV28; 10 nucleotides match TRBD2. V was pared by 6 bases and J by 1 base, with 3 bases of the junction left unmatched. The CDR3 runs to 15 residues. In germline, CDR1 is MDHEN, CDR2 SYDVKM. DNA for the CDR3: TGTGCCAGCAGACTAGCGGGAACTTCCTACAATGAGCAGTTCTTC. It codes for CASRLAGTSYNEQFF.

The rearrangement joins TRBV10-3 to TRBJ2-7, with D tentatively TRBD1 or TRBD2 (5 bases each). V lost 2 bases and J lost 4, with 18 bases in between. There are 16 residues in the CDR3. Germline-derived CDR1 and CDR2 are ENHRY and SYGVKD. In nucleotides, the CDR3 is TGTGCCATCAGTGAGCCCGGTTCGGGACCGTCATACGAGCAGTACTTC. Encoded protein: CAISEPGSGPSYEQYF.